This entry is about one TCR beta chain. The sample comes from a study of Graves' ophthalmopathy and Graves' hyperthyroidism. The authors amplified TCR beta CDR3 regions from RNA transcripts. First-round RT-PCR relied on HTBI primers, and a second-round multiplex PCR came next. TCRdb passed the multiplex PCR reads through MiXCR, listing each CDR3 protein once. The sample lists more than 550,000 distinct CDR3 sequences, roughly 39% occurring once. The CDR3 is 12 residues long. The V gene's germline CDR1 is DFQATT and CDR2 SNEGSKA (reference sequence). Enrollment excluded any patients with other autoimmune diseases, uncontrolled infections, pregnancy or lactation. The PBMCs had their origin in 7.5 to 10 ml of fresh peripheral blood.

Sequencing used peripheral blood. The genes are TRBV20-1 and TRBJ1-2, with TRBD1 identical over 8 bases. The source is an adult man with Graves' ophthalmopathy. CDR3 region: CRAGQGDYGYTF. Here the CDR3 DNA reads TGCAGGGCCGGACAGGGTGACTATGGCTACACCTTC.